Sequencing of this T cell receptor (beta chain) was carried out in a study of coeliac disease. Study conclusions and caveats: Largely private TRB repertoires meant most sequences were sample-unique.

This clone turned up a few times. Antigen specificity is unknown. One frozen roughly 540,000-cell aliquot per fraction was sequenced. Repertoires were generated with immunoSEQ multiplex PCR, while TCRdb's copy carries only in-frame clones and drops some. This table has approximately 830 clones, around 64% appearing once. The germline gives CDR1 SEHNR, CDR2 FQNEAQ (reference sequence). V gave up 8 bases and J gave up 5 bases; unmatched junction bases: 5. There are 12 residues in the CDR3. The receptor was isolated from a man older than 75 without celiac disease. The V call is TRBV7-9, the J call TRBJ2-5, with TRBD2 matching over 7 bases. Specimen: intraepithelial lymphocytes from the gut. CDR3 loop: CASGPGGETQYF. The CDR3 nucleotides are TGTGCCAGCGGACCCGGGGGGGAGACCCAGTACTTC. Filled out from reference TRBV7-9 and TRBJ2-5, the complete variable domain reads DTGVSQNPRHKITKRGQNVTFRCDPISEHNRLYWYRQTLGQGPEFLTYFQNEAQLEKSRLLSDRFSAERPKGSFSTLEIQRTEQGDSAMYLCASGPGGETQYFGPGTRLLVL.